Following are 4 T cell receptor beta chains from one sample sequenced in a study of radiation and T cells in renal cell carcinoma. Indicated time point: blood 2 weeks post-SBRT. The treatment here: 15 Gy SBRT to primary tumor, nephrectomy 4 weeks later. TCRdb's copy holds only in-frame clones and misses some; the assay was immunoSEQ multiplex PCR. The data show around 60,000 clones, around 78% seen once. Here the sequenced sample was blood, taken from a patient whose treatment included radiotherapy and nephrectomy. The source of these receptors is a man aged 60-69 years with renal cell carcinoma.

About this clone: The identical CDR3 is also encoded by other nucleotide sequences in the sample. The rearrangement uses TRBV5-1 and TRBJ1-2; D gene ambiguous. The length of the CDR3 is 13 residues. V was clipped by 0 bases and J by 8 bases, with 11 bases between them. The germline V gene has CDR1 SGHRS and CDR2 YFSETQ. The CDR3 nucleotides read TGCGCCAGCAGCTTGGACAGATCGGGGGGCTACACCTTC. Its translation is CASSLDRSGGYTF.

The genes are TRBV7-2 and TRBJ1-6, with unresolved D. The CDR3 has 14 amino acids. CDR1 and CDR2 (germline): SGHTA, FQGNSA. V was clipped by 3 bases and J by 4 bases, with 7 bases between them. The CDR3, as DNA: TGTGCCAGCAGCTTCTACGGATATAATTCACCCCTCCACTTT. As protein: CASSFYGYNSPLHF. Based on the CDR3 plus reference TRBV7-2 and TRBJ1-6, the full variable domain is GAGVSQSPSNKVTEKGKDVELRCDPISGHTALYWYRQSLGQGLEFLIYFQGNSAPDKSGLPSDRFSAERTGGSVSTLTIQRTQQEDSAVYLCASSFYGYNSPLHFGNGTRLTVT.

This chain uses TRBV7-9 with TRBJ1-1; 8 bases match TRBD1. The CDR3 is 16 amino acids. Germline CDR1 is SEHNR and CDR2 is FQNEAQ (reference sequence). With 5 bases clipped from V and 1 base from J, the junction kept 9 bases outside the gene matches. The CDR3 spells CASSPKAGTGNTEAFF. CDR3 sequence (DNA): TGTGCCAGCAGCCCCAAAGCCGGGACAGGGAACACTGAAGCTTTCTTT.

The V and J genes are TRBV7-2 and TRBJ2-1; no clear D gene. There are 14 residues in the CDR3. In germline, CDR1 is SGHTA, CDR2 FQGNSA. V lost 3 bases, J lost 0 bases, and 6 bases lay in between. CDR3 residues: CASSFLHSYNEQFF. The DNA for the CDR3 is TGTGCCAGCAGCTTTCTCCACTCCTACAATGAGCAGTTCTTC.